This TCR beta chain was found in a study of blood T cell repertoires in COVID-19. Across the whole study: Acute and convalescent COVID-19 samples came from the United States, Italy and Spain.

This clone appeared once. As handled by the study authors: From reference gene primer amplification, estimates of nucleated cell counts were derived. Profiled with immunoSEQ multiplex PCR; TCRdb holds only in-frame clones, not every one. The D gene and trimming were derived from the DNA, and the V and J assignments and clone size from that table. The sample includes 150,000 to 200,000 clones, roughly 81% of them seen just once. One Seattle source followed patients from active infection through their disease course. The sequence derives from a woman of 80 years or more with COVID-19, enrolled during active disease. The sample consisted of peripheral blood.

Here the CDR3 DNA reads TGTGCCAGCAGCCCAGGGTATGGCTACACCTTC. This gives the protein CASSPGYGYTF. V usage is TRBV6-5 and J usage is TRBJ1-2; tentative D call: TRBD1 (5 bases). The CDR3 has 11 amino acids. Germline CDR1 is MNHEY and CDR2 is SVGAGI. V was shortened by 6 bases and J by 5 bases, with 7 bases between the two germline ends.